The present TCR beta chain was sequenced within a study of graft-versus-host responses after intestinal transplantation. Across the whole study: All recipients were given anti-thymocyte globulin induction, and tacrolimus and steroids were then administered for approximately 3 years. Study-level findings and limits: GvH clone levels peaked in circulation, and this peak was associated with early post-transplant HvG declines. GvH clones were identified in recipient marrow, with some first appearing in ileum or blood.

Responder cells labeled with CFSE (roughly 200,000) were co-plated with irradiated stimulator cells labeled with violet dye (roughly 200,000). The responders that had proliferated, CFSE-low CD3+CD4+ and CD3+CD8+ cells, were sorted after the reaction. With 3 bases removed from V and 8 bases from J, the gap between germline ends came to 16 bases. Germline assignment: CDR1 SGDLS and CDR2 YYNGEE. The CDR3 runs to 14 residues. TCRdb's table, derived via immunoSEQ multiplex PCR, lists solely in-frame clones and lacks some. This table has roughly 16,000 clones, approximately 39% appearing once. This TCR came from a human patient who received an intestinal transplant. The chain joins TRBV9 to TRBJ2-3; no firm D call. The sample in question was alloreactive CD8+ T cells from a mixed lymphocyte reaction culture, obtained before intestinal transplant. The subset: CFSE-low proliferating T cells sorted from roughly six-day pre-transplant mixed lymphocyte reaction (GvH or HvG direction). CDR3 sequence (DNA): TGTGCCAGCAGCGGTGACTTCCCGTTCCGTACGCAGTATTTT. Protein sequence: CASSGDFPFRTQYF.